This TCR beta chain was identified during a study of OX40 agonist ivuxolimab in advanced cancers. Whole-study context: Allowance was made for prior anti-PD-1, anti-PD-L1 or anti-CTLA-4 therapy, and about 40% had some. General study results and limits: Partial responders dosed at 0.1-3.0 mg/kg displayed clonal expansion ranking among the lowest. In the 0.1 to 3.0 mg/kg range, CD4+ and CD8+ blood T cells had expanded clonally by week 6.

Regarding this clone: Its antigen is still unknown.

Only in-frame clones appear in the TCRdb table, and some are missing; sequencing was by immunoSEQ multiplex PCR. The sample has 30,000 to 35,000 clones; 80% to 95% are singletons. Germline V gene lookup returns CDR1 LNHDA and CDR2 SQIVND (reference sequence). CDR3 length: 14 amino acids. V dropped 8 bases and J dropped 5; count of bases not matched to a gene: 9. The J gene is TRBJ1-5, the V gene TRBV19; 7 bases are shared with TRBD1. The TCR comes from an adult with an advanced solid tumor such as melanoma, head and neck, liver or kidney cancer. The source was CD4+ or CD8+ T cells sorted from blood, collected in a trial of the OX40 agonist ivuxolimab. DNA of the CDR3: TGTGCCAGTGGAACGGGACAGTCAGATCAGCCCCAGCATTTT. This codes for CASGTGQSDQPQHF.